These 5 T cell receptor beta chains originate from one sample sequenced in a study of T cells in localized non-small cell lung cancer. Using immunoSEQ multiplex PCR, the repertoire was profiled, and TCRdb retains in-frame clones only, with some absent. The top ten clones hold approximately 30% of a sample with about 13,000 clones, 75% to 90% of them seen once. Sample: peripheral blood, taken before any cancer treatment. The source of these receptors is a male donor older than 55 with stage I squamous cell lung carcinoma.

The V gene is TRBV5-4, the J gene TRBJ1-2; 7 nucleotides match TRBD1. With 0 bases clipped from V and 4 bases from J, the junction kept 9 bases outside the gene matches. Germline V lookup: CDR1 SGHNT, CDR2 YYREEE (reference sequence). This CDR3 region has 16 residues. Written as DNA, the CDR3 is TGTGCCAGCAGCTTGGTCCCCCGCGACAGGGCCTATGGCTACACCTTC. As protein: CASSLVPRDRAYGYTF.

The rearrangement links TRBV9 to TRBJ2-4; 10 nucleotides match TRBD2. The CDR3 is made up of 16 amino acids. Losses at the gene ends were 0 bases for V and 8 bases for J; bases not matched to a gene: 8. Germline CDR1 reads SGDLS; CDR2 reads YYNGEE. The CDR3 bases are TGTGCCAGCAGCGTAGGGTCTAGCGGGAGCGGGGACATTCAGTACTTC. Protein: CASSVGSSGSGDIQYF.

The chain uses TRBV2 and TRBJ2-1; tentative D call: TRBD2 (5 bases). CDR1 and CDR2 (germline): SNHLY, FYNNEI. This CDR3 has 15 amino acids. V lost 1 base to trimming and J lost 2 bases, with 9 bases between them. The CDR3 sequence is CASSEGAEAYNEQFF. As DNA, the CDR3 is TGTGCCAGCAGTGAAGGAGCGGAAGCCTACAATGAGCAGTTCTTC.

The rearrangement joins TRBV19 to TRBJ2-1; D not certain. The CDR3 is 14 amino acids. From germline, CDR1 is LNHDA and CDR2 SQIVND (reference sequence). Trimming removed 4 bases from V and 5 bases from J, with 12 bases in between. The CDR3 loop is CASSTRTQDNEQFF. The CDR3 DNA sequence: TGTGCCAGTAGTACTCGGACCCAAGACAATGAGCAGTTCTTC. The variable domain in full, completed from reference TRBV19 and TRBJ2-1, reads DGGITQSPKYLFRKEGQNVTLSCEQNLNHDAMYWYRQDPGQGLRLIYYSQIVNDFQKGDIAEGYSVSREKKESFPLTVTSAQKNPTAFYLCASSTRTQDNEQFFGPGTRLTVL.

V gene TRBV2 combines with J gene TRBJ2-3; D is possibly TRBD1 or TRBD2 (6 bases each). Trimming shortened V by 6 bases and J by 4 bases, and 11 bases separated the two germline ends. Germline CDR1 reads SNHLY; CDR2 reads FYNNEI. The CDR3 covers 13 residues. Here the CDR3 DNA reads TGTGCCAGCAGCCCCGGGGGCGCAGATACGCAGTATTTT. The encoded protein is CASSPGGADTQYF.